This T cell receptor beta chain originates from a study of identical twins. Study outcomes and limitations: Abundant beta clonotypes from cord blood had fewer insertions, unlike memory repertoires, which showed none. Compared with models, monozygotic twins showed more out-of-frame TCR alpha sharing.

The V end lost 4 bases, the J end lost 3 bases, and 13 bases lay between the germline ends. Germline V gene lookup returns CDR1 MNHEY and CDR2 SVGAGI. The CDR3 totals 15 residues. Carrying unique molecular identifiers, the cDNA also gained a universal primer site through template switching. TCRdb recomputed calls from the 5' RACE reads with MiXCR, one row per CDR3 protein. The sample gives 450,000 or so distinct CDR3 sequences, roughly an eighth of which show up once; approximately 0.98% is in the top ten. This clonotype has ten or more counts. Its antigen is as yet unknown. This same sample was also part of a study on yellow fever vaccine responses in identical twins. That paper adds: Twins' vaccine T cell responses reportedly seemed partly convergent and partly personalized.

Specimen: CD4+ T cells sorted from blood. The source is a young woman in good health. The chain combines TRBV6-5 with TRBJ2-1; possible D gene TRBD2, 6 bases. The CDR3 loop is CASSFRGGDYNEQFF. DNA of the CDR3: TGTGCCAGCAGTTTCCGAGGCGGGGACTACAATGAGCAGTTCTTC.